This section outlines one TCR beta chain sequence together with its context. This sample stems from a study of T cell repertoires in cytomegalovirus infection. Each CDR3 protein is one row after TCRdb ran MiXCR on the reads. The repertoire consists of approximately 500,000 distinct CDR3 sequences, with more than 15% occurring once and the leading ten covering about 24%. Trimming left V 0 bases short and J 10 bases short, with 16 bases between. CDR3 size: 15 residues. Germline lookup yields CDR1 LNHNV and CDR2 YYDKDF (reference sequence). Input material: CD8+ T cells from PBMCs. This chain connects TRBV15 to TRBJ2-1; D unclear. The TCR originated in a human donor in good health (CMV status not recorded). Some clones in this sample may be carry-over from other donors' samples. The CDR3 DNA reads as TGTGCCACCAGCAGAGAAAGGGCTCGGGCCTGGGAGCAGTTCTTC. Translating gives CATSRERARAWEQFF.